This T cell receptor (beta chain) was profiled in a study of neurological immune-mediated disorders. A single run covered 15-18 subjects with over 180 million TCR-beta sequences. TCRdb re-called the 5' RACE reads with MiXCR, one entry per CDR3 protein. The table includes 85,000 to 110,000 distinct CDR3 sequences, roughly a tenth detected once. This clonotype was counted many times. The time point: longitudinal time-point 3. PBMCs numbering 2 million and stored at -80 C yielded the unsorted libraries. Germline CDR1 is MNHEY and CDR2 is SVGAGI. The V and J ends lost 5 bases and 6 bases respectively, with 17 bases between them. The CDR3 is made up of 15 amino acids.

The chain carries TRBV6-5 and TRBJ1-5; possible D gene TRBD1, 6 bases. Sample: PBMCs. This sequence originates from a female donor with HTLV-1-associated myelopathy (HAM/TSP). The CDR3 sequence is CASSPRGGAIQPQHF. The CDR3 DNA reads TGTGCCAGCAGTCCCCGGGGGGGGGCGATTCAGCCCCAGCATTTT.